The text below deals with one T cell receptor beta chain. This sample was included in a study of OX40 agonist ivuxolimab in advanced cancers. Clones were sequenced by immunoSEQ multiplex PCR, and TCRdb holds only the in-frame ones, with some missing. Among fewer than 20,000 clones, about three quarters were seen once, and the ten largest hold 20% to 30%. The ends were cut back, 1 base at V and 4 bases at J, with 7 bases in the middle. Germline V CDR1 and CDR2: SGHNT, YENEEA. The CDR3 consists of 13 residues. The clonotype was recovered from an adult with an advanced solid tumor such as melanoma, head and neck, liver or kidney cancer. The sample here was CD4+ or CD8+ T cells sorted from blood, taken in a trial of the OX40 agonist ivuxolimab. The chain joins TRBV11-3 to TRBJ2-5; D not resolved. CDR3 in DNA: TGTGCCAGCAGCTTAGCTGGCATAGAGACCCAGTACTTC. Translating it yields CASSLAGIETQYF.